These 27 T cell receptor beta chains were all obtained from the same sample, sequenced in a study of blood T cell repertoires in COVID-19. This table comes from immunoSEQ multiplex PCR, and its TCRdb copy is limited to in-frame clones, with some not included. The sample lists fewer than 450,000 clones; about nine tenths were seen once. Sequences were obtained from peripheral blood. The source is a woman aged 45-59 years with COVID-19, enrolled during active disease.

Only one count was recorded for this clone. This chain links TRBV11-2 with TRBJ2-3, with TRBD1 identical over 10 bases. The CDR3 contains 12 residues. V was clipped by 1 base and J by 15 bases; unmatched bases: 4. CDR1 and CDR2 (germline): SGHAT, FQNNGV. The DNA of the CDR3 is TGTGCCAGCAGCTTAGGGGACAGGGGCAAATATTTT. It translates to CASSLGDRGKYF.

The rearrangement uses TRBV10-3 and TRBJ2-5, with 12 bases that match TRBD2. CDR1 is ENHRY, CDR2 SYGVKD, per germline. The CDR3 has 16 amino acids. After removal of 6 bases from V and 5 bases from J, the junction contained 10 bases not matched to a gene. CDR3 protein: CAIRQASGRAEETQYF. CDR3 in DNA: TGTGCCATCAGACAAGCTAGCGGGAGGGCCGAGGAGACCCAGTACTTC.

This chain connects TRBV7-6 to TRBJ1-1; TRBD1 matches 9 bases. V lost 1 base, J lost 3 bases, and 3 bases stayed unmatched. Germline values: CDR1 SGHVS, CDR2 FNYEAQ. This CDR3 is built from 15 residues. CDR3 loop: CASSLVGQGYTEAFF. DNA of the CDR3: TGTGCCAGCAGCTTAGTGGGACAGGGTTACACTGAAGCTTTCTTT.

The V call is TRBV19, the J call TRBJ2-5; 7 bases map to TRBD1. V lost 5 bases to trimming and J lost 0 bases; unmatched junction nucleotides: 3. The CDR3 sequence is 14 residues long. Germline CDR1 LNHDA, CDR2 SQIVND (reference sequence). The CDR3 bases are TGTGCCAGTAGTTTGGGACAGAACCAAGAGACCCAGTACTTC. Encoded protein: CASSLGQNQETQYF.

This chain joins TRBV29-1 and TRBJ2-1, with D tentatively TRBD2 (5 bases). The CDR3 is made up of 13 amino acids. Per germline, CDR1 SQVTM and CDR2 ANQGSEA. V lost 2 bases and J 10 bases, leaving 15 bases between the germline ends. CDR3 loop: CSVEISGLPEQFF. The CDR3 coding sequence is TGCAGCGTTGAAATTTCCGGACTCCCCGAGCAGTTCTTC.

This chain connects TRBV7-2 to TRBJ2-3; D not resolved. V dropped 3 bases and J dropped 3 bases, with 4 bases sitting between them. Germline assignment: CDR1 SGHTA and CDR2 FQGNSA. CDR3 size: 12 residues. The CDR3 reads CASSFITDTQYF. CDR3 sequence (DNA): TGTGCCAGCAGCTTTATAACAGATACGCAGTATTTT.

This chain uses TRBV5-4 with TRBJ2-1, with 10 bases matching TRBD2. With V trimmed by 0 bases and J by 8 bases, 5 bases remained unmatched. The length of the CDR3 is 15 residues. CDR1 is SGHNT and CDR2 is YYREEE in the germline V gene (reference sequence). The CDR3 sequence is CASSLGAGGPYEQFF. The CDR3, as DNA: TGTGCCAGCAGCTTGGGAGCGGGAGGGCCTTATGAGCAGTTCTTC. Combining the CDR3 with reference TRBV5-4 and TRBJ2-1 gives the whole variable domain ETGVTQSPTHLIKTRGQQVTLRCSSQSGHNTVSWYQQALGQGPQFIFQYYREEENGRGNFPPRFSGLQFPNYSSELNVNALELDDSALYLCASSLGAGGPYEQFFGPGTRLTVL.

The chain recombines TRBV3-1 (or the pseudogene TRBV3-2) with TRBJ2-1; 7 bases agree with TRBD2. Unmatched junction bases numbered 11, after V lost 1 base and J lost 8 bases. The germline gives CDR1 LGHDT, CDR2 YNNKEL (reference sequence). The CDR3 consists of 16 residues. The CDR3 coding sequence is TGTGCCAGCAGCCAAGTGACTAGCAGGAGTTGGCATGAGCAGTTCTTC. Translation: CASSQVTSRSWHEQFF.

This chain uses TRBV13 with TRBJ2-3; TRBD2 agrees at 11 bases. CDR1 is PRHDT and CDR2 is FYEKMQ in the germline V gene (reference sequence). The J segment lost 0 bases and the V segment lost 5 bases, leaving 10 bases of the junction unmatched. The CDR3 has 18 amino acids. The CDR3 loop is CASSATPGTSGSTDTQYF. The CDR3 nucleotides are TGTGCCAGCAGCGCCACCCCCGGGACTAGCGGTAGCACAGATACGCAGTATTTT. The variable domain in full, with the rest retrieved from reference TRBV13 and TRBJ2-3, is AAGVIQSPRHLIKEKRETATLKCYPIPRHDTVYWYQQGPGQDPQFLISFYEKMQSDKGSIPDRFSAQQFSDYHSELNMSSLELGDSALYFCASSATPGTSGSTDTQYFGPGTRLTVL.

The CDR3 loop reads CAWSSGSRDTGELFF. In DNA, the CDR3 is TGTGCCTGGAGTAGCGGGAGCAGGGACACCGGGGAGCTGTTTTTT. This chain links TRBV30 with TRBJ2-2; 8 positions agree with TRBD2. J gave up 3 bases and V 2 bases, and 5 bases lay outside the gene matches. The germline V gene encodes CDR1 GTSNPN and CDR2 SVGIG (reference sequence). The CDR3 runs 15 residues.

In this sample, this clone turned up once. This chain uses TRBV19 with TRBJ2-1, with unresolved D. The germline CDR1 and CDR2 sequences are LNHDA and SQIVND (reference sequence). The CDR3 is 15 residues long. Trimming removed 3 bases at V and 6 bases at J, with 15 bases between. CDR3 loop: CASSMVAGQVNEQFF. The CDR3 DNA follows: TGTGCCAGTAGTATGGTTGCCGGTCAAGTCAATGAGCAGTTCTTC.

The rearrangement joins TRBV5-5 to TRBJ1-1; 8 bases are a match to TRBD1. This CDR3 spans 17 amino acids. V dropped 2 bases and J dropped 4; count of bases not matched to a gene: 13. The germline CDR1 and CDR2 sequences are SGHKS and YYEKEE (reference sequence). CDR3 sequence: CASSFISQGAGRTEAFF. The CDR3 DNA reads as TGTGCCAGCAGCTTTATATCGCAGGGGGCGGGTCGCACTGAAGCTTTCTTT.

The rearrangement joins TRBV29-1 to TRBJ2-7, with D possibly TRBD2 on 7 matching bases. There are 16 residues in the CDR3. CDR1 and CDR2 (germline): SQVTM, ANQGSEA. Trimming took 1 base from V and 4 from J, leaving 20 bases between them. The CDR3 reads CSVEGGRGRVGYEQYF. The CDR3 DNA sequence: TGCAGCGTTGAAGGGGGGCGGGGGCGGGTAGGTTACGAGCAGTACTTC.

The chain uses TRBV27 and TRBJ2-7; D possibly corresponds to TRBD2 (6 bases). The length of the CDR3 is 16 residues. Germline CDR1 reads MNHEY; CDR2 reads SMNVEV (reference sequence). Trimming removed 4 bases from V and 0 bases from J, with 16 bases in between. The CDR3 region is CASSSLIAGYSYEQYF. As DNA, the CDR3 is TGTGCCAGCAGTTCTTTAATCGCGGGGTACTCCTACGAGCAGTACTTC.

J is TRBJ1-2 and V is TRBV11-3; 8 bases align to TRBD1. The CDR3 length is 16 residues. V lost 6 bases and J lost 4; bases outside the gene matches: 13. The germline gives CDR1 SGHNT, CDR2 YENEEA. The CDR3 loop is CASSPQRPGGGYGYTF. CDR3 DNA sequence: TGTGCCAGCAGTCCCCAAAGGCCAGGGGGCGGCTATGGCTACACCTTC.

CDR3: CASSMALNTEAFF. The CDR3 DNA sequence: TGTGCCAGTAGTATGGCCCTGAACACTGAAGCTTTCTTT. The chain carries TRBV19 and TRBJ1-1; no firm D call. The V end lost 3 bases, the J end lost 0 bases, and 5 bases lay between the germline ends. This CDR3 spans 13 amino acids. The germline V gene encodes CDR1 LNHDA and CDR2 SQIVND (reference sequence).

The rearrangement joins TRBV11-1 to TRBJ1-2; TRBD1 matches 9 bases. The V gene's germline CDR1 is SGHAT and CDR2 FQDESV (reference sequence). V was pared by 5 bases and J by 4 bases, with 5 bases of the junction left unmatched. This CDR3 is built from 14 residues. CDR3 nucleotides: TGTGCCAGCAGCCTGACAGGGGGTGGCTATGGCTACACCTTC. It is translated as CASSLTGGGYGYTF. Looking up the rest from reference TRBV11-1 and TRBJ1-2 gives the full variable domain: EAEVAQSPRYKITEKSQAVAFWCDPISGHATLYWYRQILGQGPELLVQFQDESVVDDSQLPKDRFSAERLKGVDSTLKIQPAELGDSAMYLCASSLTGGGYGYTFGSGTRLTVV.

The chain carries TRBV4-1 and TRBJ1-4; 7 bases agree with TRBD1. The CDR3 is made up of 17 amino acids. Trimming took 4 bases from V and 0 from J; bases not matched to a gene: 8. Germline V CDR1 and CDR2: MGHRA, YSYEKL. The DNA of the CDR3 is TGCGCCAGCAGCCGTAACAGGGACAGCTCAACTAATGAAAAACTGTTTTTT. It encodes CASSRNRDSSTNEKLFF.

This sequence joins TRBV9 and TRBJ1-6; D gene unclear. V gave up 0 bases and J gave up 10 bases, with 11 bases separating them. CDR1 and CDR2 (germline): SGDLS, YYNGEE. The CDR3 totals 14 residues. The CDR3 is CASSVVAEASPLHF. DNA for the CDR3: TGTGCCAGCAGCGTAGTAGCGGAGGCGTCACCCCTCCACTTT.

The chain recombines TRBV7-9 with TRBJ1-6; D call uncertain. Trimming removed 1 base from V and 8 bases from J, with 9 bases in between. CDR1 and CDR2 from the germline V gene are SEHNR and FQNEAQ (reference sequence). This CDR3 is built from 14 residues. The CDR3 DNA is TGTGCCAGCAGCTTAGTGTACGGGGATTCACCCCTCCACTTT. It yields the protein CASSLVYGDSPLHF.

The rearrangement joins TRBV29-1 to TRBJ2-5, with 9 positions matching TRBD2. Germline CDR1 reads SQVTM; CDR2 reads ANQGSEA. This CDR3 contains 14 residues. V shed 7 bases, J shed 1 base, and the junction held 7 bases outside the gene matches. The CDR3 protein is CSARTSVGQETQYF. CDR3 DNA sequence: TGCAGCGCCCGGACTAGCGTAGGCCAAGAGACCCAGTACTTC.

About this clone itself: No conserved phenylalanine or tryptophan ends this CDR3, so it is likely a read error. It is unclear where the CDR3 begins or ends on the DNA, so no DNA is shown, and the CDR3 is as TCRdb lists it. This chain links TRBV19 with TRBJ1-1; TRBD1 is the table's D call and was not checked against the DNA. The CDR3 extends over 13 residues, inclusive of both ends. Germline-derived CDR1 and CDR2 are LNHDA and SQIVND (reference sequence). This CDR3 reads CASKETGLRIFRL.

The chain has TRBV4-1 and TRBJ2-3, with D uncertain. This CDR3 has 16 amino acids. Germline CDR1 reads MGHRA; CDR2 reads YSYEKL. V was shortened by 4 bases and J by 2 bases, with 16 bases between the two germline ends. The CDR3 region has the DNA TGCGCCAGCAGCCCCCAGGTGGATATCCTCACAGATACGCAGTATTTT. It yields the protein CASSPQVDILTDTQYF.

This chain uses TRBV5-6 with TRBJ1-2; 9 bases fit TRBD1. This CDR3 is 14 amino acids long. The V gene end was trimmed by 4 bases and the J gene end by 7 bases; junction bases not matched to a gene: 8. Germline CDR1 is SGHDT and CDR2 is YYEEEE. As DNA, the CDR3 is TGTGCCAGCAGCGGAAACAGGGGGCAGCGTGGCTACACCTTC. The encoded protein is CASSGNRGQRGYTF. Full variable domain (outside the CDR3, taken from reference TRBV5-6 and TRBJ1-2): DAGVTQSPTHLIKTRGQQVTLRCSPKSGHDTVSWYQQALGQGPQFIFQYYEEEERQRGNFPDRFSGHQFPNYSSELNVNALLLGDSALYLCASSGNRGQRGYTFGSGTRLTVV.

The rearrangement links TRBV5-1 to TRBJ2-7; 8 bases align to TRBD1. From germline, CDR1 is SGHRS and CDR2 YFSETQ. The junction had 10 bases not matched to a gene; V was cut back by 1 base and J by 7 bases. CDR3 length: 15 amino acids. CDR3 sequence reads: CASSLRTGRLEEQYF. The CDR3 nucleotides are TGCGCCAGCAGCTTGCGGACAGGGAGGCTAGAGGAGCAGTACTTC.

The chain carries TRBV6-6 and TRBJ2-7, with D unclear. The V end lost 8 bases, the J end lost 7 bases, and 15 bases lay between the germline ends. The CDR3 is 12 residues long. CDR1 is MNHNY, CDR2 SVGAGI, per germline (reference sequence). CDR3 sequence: CASGLAHWEQYF. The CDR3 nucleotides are TGTGCCAGCGGATTAGCCCACTGGGAGCAGTACTTC.

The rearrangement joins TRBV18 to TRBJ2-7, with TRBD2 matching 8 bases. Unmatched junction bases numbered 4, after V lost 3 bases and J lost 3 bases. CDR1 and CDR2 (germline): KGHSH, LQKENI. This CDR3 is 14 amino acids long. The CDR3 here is CASSPQREYYEQYF. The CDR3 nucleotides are TGTGCCAGCTCACCCCAGCGGGAGTACTACGAGCAGTACTTC.